The next 28 T cell receptor beta chains were all read from a single sample in a study of T cell responses to AZD1222 COVID-19 vaccine. Clones were sequenced by immunoSEQ multiplex PCR, and TCRdb holds only the in-frame ones, with some missing. The sample carries roughly 100,000 clones, about nine tenths recorded once. Sequencing was performed on peripheral blood, taken on day 0 of AZD1222 vaccination. These receptors all stem from an adult in good health.

This chain joins TRBV5-4 and TRBJ2-1; perhaps TRBD2 as D (6 bases). Germline lookup yields CDR1 SGHNT and CDR2 YYREEE (reference sequence). This CDR3 has 13 residues. The V and J ends lost 3 bases and 10 bases respectively, with 14 bases between them. In DNA form, the CDR3 reads TGTGCCAGCAGCTCCCCGACTAGGAGCGAGCAGTTCTTC. It yields the protein CASSSPTRSEQFF.

The chain joins TRBV4-2 to TRBJ1-1; the D is unclear. This CDR3 has 16 residues. Trimming removed 0 bases at V and 0 bases at J, with 11 bases between. Germline V lookup: CDR1 LGHNA, CDR2 YNFKEQ. The CDR3 nucleotides are TGTGCCAGCAGCCAAGATGACCCCTTTATGAACACTGAAGCTTTCTTT. Translation gives CASSQDDPFMNTEAFF.

Comments on this clone: At one end, the junction sequence differs from germline, possibly due to a read error. The gene calls are TRBV20-1 and TRBJ2-7; 7 nucleotides agree with TRBD1. The germline CDR1 and CDR2 sequences are DFQATT and SNEGSKA (reference sequence). This CDR3 comprises 14 residues. The CDR3 spells CSASPTGLPYEQYF. CDR3 bases: TGCAGTGCTAGTCCGACAGGGCTACCCTACGAACAGTACTTC.

J is TRBJ1-4 and V is TRBV29-1, with TRBD1 identical over 10 bases. The CDR3 runs 13 residues. CDR1 and CDR2 (germline): SQVTM, ANQGSEA. With V trimmed by 7 bases and J by 6 bases, 5 bases remained unmatched. DNA for the CDR3: TGCAGCGGACAGGGGGCGCTTGATGAAAAACTGTTTTTT. Translating gives CSGQGALDEKLFF.

Remarks on this clone: Other DNA sequences within the sample encode an identical CDR3. This chain uses TRBV3-1 (or the pseudogene TRBV3-2) with TRBJ1-1; tentative D call: TRBD1 (6 bases). Germline V gives CDR1 LGHDT, CDR2 YNNKEL (reference sequence). V lost 0 bases and J lost 4, with 9 bases in between. The CDR3 is made up of 14 amino acids. The CDR3 region is CASSQEGGVTEAFF. CDR3 nucleotide sequence: TGTGCCAGCAGCCAAGAAGGGGGAGTCACTGAAGCTTTCTTT.

The chain is built from TRBV14 and TRBJ2-1; D remains unclear. Trimming stripped 7 bases from V and 11 bases from J, with 18 bases between. Germline V gives CDR1 SGHDN, CDR2 FVKESK. This CDR3 has 13 residues. The chain's CDR3 is CASTPTPSMKQFF. DNA for the CDR3: TGTGCCAGCACCCCGACTCCCTCAATGAAGCAGTTCTTC. The whole variable domain, remainder taken from reference TRBV14 and TRBJ2-1, is EAGVTQFPSHSVIEKGQTVTLRCDPISGHDNLYWYRRVMGKEIKFLLHFVKESKQDESGMPNNRFLAERTGGTYSTLKVQPAELEDSGVYFCASTPTPSMKQFFGPGTRLTVL.

The CDR3 here is CASSLMGDKRRTEAFF. The CDR3, as DNA: TGCGCCAGCAGCTTGATGGGGGACAAACGGAGGACTGAAGCTTTCTTT. The chain combines TRBV5-1 with TRBJ1-1; perhaps TRBD1 as D (6 bases). The CDR3 is 16 amino acids. Per germline, CDR1 SGHRS and CDR2 YFSETQ. V shed 1 base and J shed 5 bases, with 18 bases lying between them.

This clone is a singleton in its sample. This chain links TRBV30 with TRBJ2-3; unclear D gene. Between the trimmed V and J ends, which lost 6 bases and 1 base, there was a span of 5 bases. The CDR3 runs 11 residues. Germline CDR1 GTSNPN, CDR2 SVGIG (reference sequence). The CDR3 bases are TGTGCCTGTCAGGGCACAGATACGCAGTATTTT. Amino acids: CACQGTDTQYF.

Only one count was recorded for this clone. The chain is built from TRBV3-1 (or the pseudogene TRBV3-2) and TRBJ2-2, with 11 bases lining up with TRBD2. Trimming at V came to 4 bases and at J to 5 bases, leaving 9 bases not matched to a gene. From germline, CDR1 is LGHDT and CDR2 YNNKEL (reference sequence). The CDR3 length is 17 residues. CDR3 sequence: CASSLQGLADLTGELFF. CDR3 bases: TGTGCCAGCAGCCTTCAGGGACTAGCGGATCTAACCGGGGAGCTGTTTTTT.

The gene calls are TRBV3-1 (or the pseudogene TRBV3-2) and TRBJ1-3; maybe TRBD1 (5 bases). Germline CDR1 and CDR2: LGHDT and YNNKEL (reference sequence). This CDR3 has 17 amino acids. V lost 2 bases to trimming and J lost 0 bases, with 14 bases between them. The CDR3 region has the DNA TGTGCCAGCAGCCAACCTAGACAGTTCCCCTCTGGAAACACCATATATTTT. Protein product: CASSQPRQFPSGNTIYF.

The chain employs TRBV10-3 and TRBJ2-7; perhaps TRBD1 as D (6 bases). The CDR3 totals 16 residues. The V gene lost 0 bases and the J gene lost 1 base, with 13 bases spanning the gap. The germline V gene has CDR1 ENHRY and CDR2 SYGVKD. The CDR3 here is CAISESGTLMSYEQYF. The CDR3 bases are TGTGCCATCAGTGAGTCCGGGACACTTATGTCCTACGAGCAGTACTTC.

This clone appeared once. The chain joins TRBV11-2 to TRBJ2-7; 9 bases agree with TRBD2. J was trimmed by 2 bases and V by 1 base; bases with no gene match: 3. CDR1 SGHAT and CDR2 FQNNGV come from the germline V gene. The CDR3 contains 15 residues. CDR3 residues: CASSLVASGTYEQYF. As DNA, the CDR3 is TGTGCCAGCAGCTTAGTCGCTAGCGGGACCTACGAGCAGTACTTC.

This clone was counted a single time. The chain joins TRBV19 to TRBJ1-3, with unresolved D. CDR1 and CDR2 (germline): LNHDA, SQIVND (reference sequence). The CDR3 is 16 residues long. The germline V and J ends were trimmed by 3 bases and 2 bases, with 14 bases remaining between them. The CDR3 sequence is CASSIDHKGTGNTIYF. In nucleotides, the CDR3 is TGTGCCAGTAGTATTGATCACAAGGGCACTGGAAACACCATATATTTT.

The chain has TRBV12-3 or TRBV12-4 and TRBJ2-5, with D tentatively TRBD1 or TRBD2 (5 bases each). The CDR3 loop spans 12 amino acids. Trimming removed 4 bases from V and 5 bases from J, with 8 bases in between. CDR3 amino acids: CASSSGRETQYF. CDR3 bases: TGTGCCAGCAGTTCGGGACGGGAGACCCAGTACTTC.

V is TRBV6-6 and J is TRBJ2-1; 8 nucleotides line up with TRBD2. CDR1 and CDR2 (germline): MNHNY, SVGAGI (reference sequence). This CDR3 is 15 amino acids long. The trim removed 8 bases at V and 5 bases at J, leaving 11 bases unmatched. CDR3 in amino acids: CASLRREAADNEQFF. The CDR3 DNA reads TGTGCCAGCCTGAGGCGGGAGGCGGCAGACAATGAGCAGTTCTTC.

V and J are TRBV7-2 and TRBJ1-3; no clear D. Trimming pared 1 base from V and 1 base from J, leaving 8 bases between. Germline CDR1 is SGHTA and CDR2 is FQGNSA. The CDR3 sequence is 15 residues long. CDR3 coding DNA: TGTGCCAGCAGCTTAGATCGTGCGTCTGGAAACACCATATATTTT. It codes for CASSLDRASGNTIYF.

This clone was seen a few times. The chain employs TRBV18 and TRBJ2-3; 9 nucleotides agree with TRBD2. The germline gives CDR1 KGHSH, CDR2 LQKENI. With V trimmed by 3 bases and J by 2 bases, 9 bases remained unmatched. The CDR3 is 17 amino acids. CDR3 nucleotide sequence: TGTGCCAGCTCACCTCCCAATAGCGGGGGAGCCACAGATACGCAGTATTTT. The encoded protein is CASSPPNSGGATDTQYF. The full variable domain, rest sourced from reference TRBV18 and TRBJ2-3, is NAGVMQNPRHLVRRRGQEARLRCSPMKGHSHVYWYRQLPEEGLKFMVYLQKENIIDESGMPKERFSAEFPKEGPSILRIQQVVRGDSAAYFCASSPPNSGGATDTQYFGPGTRLTVL.

The V gene is TRBV28, the J gene TRBJ2-3; 11 positions match TRBD2. The germline gives CDR1 MDHEN, CDR2 SYDVKM. V lost 5 bases, J lost 8 bases, and 6 bases stayed unmatched. CDR3 length: 14 residues. CDR3 DNA: TGTGCCAGCAGTCATTTAGCGGGAGGGTCTACGCAGTATTTT. Translating gives CASSHLAGGSTQYF.

The chain joins TRBV4-1 to TRBJ1-2, with D possibly being TRBD1 (5 bases). V dropped 4 bases and J dropped 3 bases, with 15 bases sitting between them. CDR3 length: 15 residues. Germline loops: CDR1 MGHRA, CDR2 YSYEKL. The CDR3 sequence: CASSPSWGSHYGYTF. Here the CDR3 DNA reads TGCGCCAGCAGCCCATCGTGGGGCAGTCACTATGGCTACACCTTC.

DNA of the CDR3: TGTGCCTACCGTTTGTCGCTAGCCAAAAACATTCAGTACTTC. This gives the protein CAYRLSLAKNIQYF. This chain joins TRBV30 and TRBJ2-4; no clear D gene. The V and J ends lost 7 bases and 0 bases respectively, with 13 bases between them. The CDR3 is made up of 14 amino acids. Germline CDR1 is GTSNPN and CDR2 is SVGIG (reference sequence).

The chain joins TRBV30 to TRBJ2-5; the match to TRBD2 covers 7 bases. CDR1 and CDR2 from the germline V gene are GTSNPN and SVGIG (reference sequence). The CDR3 contains 15 residues. V dropped 0 bases and J dropped 1; count of bases not matched to a gene: 5. CDR3 nucleotide sequence: TGTGCCTGGAGTGTACGACTAGCATCCCAAGAGACCCAGTACTTC. It encodes CAWSVRLASQETQYF.

The rearrangement links TRBV6-6 to TRBJ1-6, with 11 bases fitting TRBD1. In germline, CDR1 is MNHNY, CDR2 SVGAGI (reference sequence). J was trimmed by 9 bases and V by 6 bases; bases with no gene match: 7. The length of the CDR3 is 15 residues. The DNA of the CDR3 is TGTGCCAGCAGGCCTTCCGGGACAGGGGGTTCACCCCTCCACTTT. Its protein is CASRPSGTGGSPLHF.

CDR3 sequence: CASSVSNQPQHF. CDR3 DNA sequence: TGTGCCAGTAGTGTAAGCAATCAGCCCCAGCATTTT. This chain connects TRBV19 to TRBJ1-5; D is ambiguous. In germline, CDR1 is LNHDA, CDR2 SQIVND (reference sequence). This CDR3 has 12 residues. The V and J ends lost 5 bases and 1 base respectively, with 3 bases between them.

With respect to this clone: The junction departs from the called germline gene at one end, perhaps through a read error. The chain employs TRBV6-4 and TRBJ1-1; D may be TRBD1 (6 bases). Germline loops: CDR1 MRHNA, CDR2 SNTAGT. The CDR3 extends over 13 amino acids. The CDR3 spells CASGEQGGIGAFF. The DNA for the CDR3 is TGTGCCAGCGGTGAACAGGGAGGGATCGGGGCTTTCTTT.

This rearrangement joins TRBV4-2 to TRBJ2-2; 8 positions match TRBD2. The CDR3 consists of 17 residues. Germline CDR1 LGHNA, CDR2 YNFKEQ. V trimming: 1 base; J trimming: 4 bases; junction bases outside the gene matches: 8. CDR3 nucleotide sequence: TGTGCCAGCAGCCAAGGGAGCGGGAGTCCGGCCACCGGGGAGCTGTTTTTT. The encoded protein is CASSQGSGSPATGELFF.

The chain links TRBV11-2 to TRBJ2-5; 8 nucleotides line up with TRBD2. J was trimmed by 4 bases and V by 1 base; bases with no gene match: 5. Per the germline V gene, CDR1 is SGHAT and CDR2 is FQNNGV. The CDR3 consists of 15 residues. CDR3 sequence reads: CASSLASAGGETQYF. CDR3 DNA: TGTGCCAGCAGCTTAGCTAGTGCGGGAGGAGAGACCCAGTACTTC. Using reference TRBV11-2 and TRBJ2-5 for the parts outside the CDR3, the full variable domain is EAGVAQSPRYKIIEKRQSVAFWCNPISGHATLYWYQQILGQGPKLLIQFQNNGVVDDSQLPKDRFSAERLKGVDSTLKIQPAKLEDSAVYLCASSLASAGGETQYFGPGTRLLVL.

The V and J genes are TRBV27 and TRBJ2-7; D is ambiguous. The CDR3 has 10 residues. The V end was cut by 8 bases, the J end by 6 bases, with 8 bases between. The germline V gene encodes CDR1 MNHEY and CDR2 SMNVEV (reference sequence). The chain's CDR3 is CASGLGEQYF. For the CDR3, the DNA is TGTGCCAGCGGCTTGGGCGAGCAGTACTTC.

This chain links TRBV28 with TRBJ2-4; 7 bases match TRBD2. With 2 bases clipped from V and 1 base from J, the junction kept 2 bases outside the gene matches. Looked up from germline, CDR1 is MDHEN and CDR2 is SYDVKM. The CDR3 sequence is 15 residues long. The CDR3 bases are TGTGCCAGCAGTTTAACTAGCGTGGCCAAAAACATTCAGTACTTC. This translates into CASSLTSVAKNIQYF.